The 22 T cell receptor beta chains presented below share a single source sample, sequenced in a study of STAT5B mutations in CD4+ large granular lymphocyte leukemia. Sequenced by immunoSEQ multiplex PCR; TCRdb stores in-frame clones only, minus some. This sample has about 40,000 clones, with approximately 88% found just once. The sequenced material came from CD4+ T cells from blood buffy coats. These receptor sequences come from a human donor in good health.

In its sample, this clone was seen once. J is TRBJ2-5 and V is TRBV7-2; 10 bases map to TRBD2. The CDR3 has 18 residues. Germline V gene lookup returns CDR1 SGHTA and CDR2 FQGNSA. Unmatched junction bases numbered 13, after V lost 2 bases and J lost 4 bases. CDR3 in amino acids: CASSLSSRLAGARETQYF. CDR3 bases: TGTGCCAGCAGCTTATCTTCTCGGCTAGCGGGGGCACGAGAGACCCAGTACTTC.

DNA for the CDR3: TGTGCCAGCAGCCGGGGGGGAGAGAGGGGCGGCTACACCTTC. This encodes CASSRGGERGGYTF. The rearrangement links TRBV6-5 to TRBJ1-2, with D maybe TRBD1 (5 bases). V dropped 6 bases and J dropped 8 bases, with 19 bases sitting between them. Germline CDR1 MNHEY, CDR2 SVGAGI. The CDR3 is made up of 14 amino acids.

The rearrangement uses TRBV11-2 and TRBJ1-1; D remains ambiguous. With 4 bases removed from V and 0 bases from J, the gap between germline ends came to 6 bases. Germline CDR1 reads SGHAT; CDR2 reads FQNNGV. The CDR3 is 13 residues long. In DNA, the CDR3 is TGTGCCAGCAGCTCGCAGATGAACACTGAAGCTTTCTTT. This gives the protein CASSSQMNTEAFF.

The chain uses TRBV19 and TRBJ1-5, with TRBD1 identical over 9 bases. V was pared by 5 bases and J by 9 bases, with 11 bases of the junction left unmatched. Germline CDR1 is LNHDA and CDR2 is SQIVND (reference sequence). This CDR3 is built from 15 residues. The CDR3 bases are TGTGCCAGTAGTTCCTGGACAGGGGATTTATCGCCCCAGCATTTT. Its protein product is CASSSWTGDLSPQHF. Variable domain in full (rest from reference TRBV19 and TRBJ1-5): DGGITQSPKYLFRKEGQNVTLSCEQNLNHDAMYWYRQDPGQGLRLIYYSQIVNDFQKGDIAEGYSVSREKKESFPLTVTSAQKNPTAFYLCASSSWTGDLSPQHFGDGTRLSIL.

This clone has more than one count but fewer than ten. The V gene is TRBV11-2, the J gene TRBJ2-7; 9 bases match TRBD1. The CDR3 sequence is 17 residues long. V lost 1 base and J lost 2; bases outside the gene matches: 9. Germline assignment: CDR1 SGHAT and CDR2 FQNNGV. The CDR3 nucleotides read TGTGCCAGCAGCTTAGTTACAGGGGGCCCGACGACCTACGAGCAGTACTTC. Translated, it gives CASSLVTGGPTTYEQYF.

This clone showed up just a few times. The chain combines TRBV5-6 with TRBJ1-6, with no clear D. The CDR3 runs to 14 residues. Trimming left V 0 bases short and J 9 bases short, with 10 bases between. Germline assignment: CDR1 SGHDT and CDR2 YYEEEE. For the CDR3, the DNA is TGTGCCAGCAGCTTGGGGCGCTCGAGTTCACCCCTCCACTTT. Translated: CASSLGRSSSPLHF.

This clone has a handful of counts. The chain joins TRBV7-6 to TRBJ1-2, with TRBD1 identical over 9 bases. V shed 5 bases, J shed 7 bases, and the junction held 8 bases outside the gene matches. CDR1 is SGHVS, CDR2 FNYEAQ, per germline. This CDR3 spans 14 amino acids. CDR3 sequence reads: CASSPGQGAFGYTF. The CDR3 nucleotides read TGTGCCAGCAGCCCGGGACAGGGTGCGTTTGGCTACACCTTC.

This clone appeared once. The chain joins TRBV4-2 to TRBJ2-2, with 12 bases identical to TRBD2. V lost 5 bases, J lost 1 base, and 5 bases stayed unmatched. This CDR3 is 17 amino acids long. From germline, CDR1 is LGHNA and CDR2 YNFKEQ. The CDR3 DNA reads as TGTGCCAGCAGCTCTCGGACTAGCGGGAAGAACACCGGGGAGCTGTTTTTT. Translated: CASSSRTSGKNTGELFF.

CDR3 bases: TGTGCCAGTAGTATAGAACAGAGCAACACTGAAGCTTTCTTT. Residues: CASSIEQSNTEAFF. The rearrangement uses TRBV19 and TRBJ1-1; D gene ambiguous. CDR3 length: 14 amino acids. Looked up from germline, CDR1 is LNHDA and CDR2 is SQIVND (reference sequence). V was pared by 0 bases and J by 2 bases, with 7 bases between.

V gene TRBV19 combines with J gene TRBJ1-4; D is undetermined. The V and J ends lost 4 bases and 8 bases respectively, with 11 bases between them. This CDR3 region has 13 residues. CDR1 is LNHDA, CDR2 SQIVND, per germline (reference sequence). Here the CDR3 reads CASSNVLEEKLFF. The CDR3 nucleotides are TGTGCCAGTAGTAACGTCTTGGAGGAAAAACTGTTTTTT.

This clone showed up just a few times. The chain employs TRBV30 and TRBJ1-5; TRBD1 is a possible D gene (6 bases). This CDR3 is built from 14 residues. Trimming shortened V by 2 bases and J by 3 bases, and 11 bases separated the two germline ends. The germline V gene encodes CDR1 GTSNPN and CDR2 SVGIG (reference sequence). The CDR3 is CAWSWGRDNQPQHF. DNA of the CDR3: TGTGCCTGGAGTTGGGGGCGCGACAATCAGCCCCAGCATTTT.

This chain uses TRBV18 with TRBJ1-3, with TRBD1 as a possible D gene (5 bases). V was clipped by 3 bases and J by 0 bases, with 12 bases between them. CDR1 KGHSH and CDR2 LQKENI come from the germline V gene. There are 16 residues in the CDR3. CDR3 protein: CASSPRDASSGNTIYF. The CDR3, as DNA: TGTGCCAGCTCACCCCGGGACGCGAGCTCTGGAAACACCATATATTTT. The variable domain in full, completed from reference TRBV18 and TRBJ1-3, reads NAGVMQNPRHLVRRRGQEARLRCSPMKGHSHVYWYRQLPEEGLKFMVYLQKENIIDESGMPKERFSAEFPKEGPSILRIQQVVRGDSAAYFCASSPRDASSGNTIYFGEGSWLTVV.

This chain connects TRBV27 to TRBJ1-5; D might be TRBD1 (6 bases). Trimming took 3 bases from V and 4 from J, leaving 10 bases between them. The CDR3 spans 14 residues. Germline V CDR1 and CDR2: MNHEY, SMNVEV (reference sequence). CDR3 sequence: CASSFRQENQPQHF. Here the CDR3 DNA reads TGTGCCAGCAGTTTTCGACAGGAAAATCAGCCCCAGCATTTT.

This chain connects TRBV7-9 to TRBJ1-2; no clear D. CDR3 length equals 13 residues. The germline V gene has CDR1 SEHNR and CDR2 FQNEAQ (reference sequence). Deletions cut 1 base from V and 4 bases from J, with 7 bases between. The CDR3 DNA reads as TGTGCCAGCAGCTTAGGGAAGGTCTATGGCTACACCTTC. Amino acid sequence: CASSLGKVYGYTF.

This rearrangement joins TRBV28 to TRBJ1-2; D remains unclear. The ends were cut back, 3 bases at V and 4 bases at J, with 12 bases in the middle. The CDR3 runs 14 residues. Per the germline V gene, CDR1 is MDHEN and CDR2 is SYDVKM. CDR3 in amino acids: CASSFHISAYGYTF. CDR3 DNA: TGTGCCAGCAGTTTTCACATATCCGCCTATGGCTACACCTTC.

The rearrangement uses TRBV19 and TRBJ1-4, with D possibly being TRBD1 (5 bases). Trimming left V 5 bases short and J 14 bases short, with 33 bases between. The germline CDR1 and CDR2 sequences are LNHDA and SQIVND (reference sequence). This CDR3 comprises 18 residues. The CDR3 DNA is TGTGCCAGTAGTCCCCCATTTAGTTTTCGTTTTCCGAGGCGGGGGCTGTTTTTT. It translates to CASSPPFSFRFPRRGLFF.

The genes are TRBV7-2 and TRBJ1-5, with D unclear. The CDR3 is made up of 12 amino acids. The germline CDR1 and CDR2 sequences are SGHTA and FQGNSA. V lost 1 base, J lost 3 bases, and 1 base lay in between. This CDR3 is CASSLDNQPQHF. The DNA for the CDR3 is TGTGCCAGCAGCTTAGACAATCAGCCCCAGCATTTT.

V is TRBV15 and J is TRBJ2-3, with 8 bases aligning to TRBD2. The CDR3 contains 16 residues. J was trimmed by 3 bases and V by 1 base; bases with no gene match: 6. The germline gives CDR1 LNHNV, CDR2 YYDKDF (reference sequence). CDR3 loop: CATSRGGGGLTDTQYF. Here the CDR3 DNA reads TGTGCCACCAGCAGAGGAGGCGGGGGGCTAACAGATACGCAGTATTTT.

The J gene is TRBJ2-1, the V gene TRBV29-1; TRBD1 might be the D (5 bases). Germline-derived CDR1 and CDR2 are SQVTM and ANQGSEA. The CDR3 contains 11 residues. V gave up 3 bases and J gave up 10 bases, with 10 bases separating them. In DNA, the CDR3 is TGCAGCGTTGAGGACAACTTGGAGCAGTTCTTC. It yields the protein CSVEDNLEQFF.

This chain connects TRBV5-8 to TRBJ1-1; D remains ambiguous. The germline CDR1 and CDR2 sequences are SGHTS and YDEGEE. V was shortened by 0 bases and J by 11 bases, with 14 bases between the two germline ends. The CDR3 has 13 amino acids. As DNA, the CDR3 is TGTGCCAGCAGCTTGGAGGGTATCTTGTTTGCTTTCTTT. It encodes CASSLEGILFAFF.

The chain has TRBV4-1 and TRBJ1-1; 7 bases are shared with TRBD1. Germline trimming cut 3 bases from V and 0 bases from J; bases unmatched to any gene: 7. This CDR3 contains 16 residues. Germline CDR1 reads MGHRA; CDR2 reads YSYEKL. CDR3 residues: CASSQIRDSLNTEAFF. The CDR3 nucleotides read TGCGCCAGCAGCCAGATCCGGGACAGCTTGAACACTGAAGCTTTCTTT.

The gene calls are TRBV19 and TRBJ2-7; 8 bases align to TRBD2. Trimming removed 1 base from V and 3 bases from J; junction bases left unmatched: 2. Germline V gives CDR1 LNHDA, CDR2 SQIVND (reference sequence). This CDR3 is 14 amino acids long. The CDR3 DNA reads as TGTGCCAGTAGTATAGCGGGGGGGCTCTACGAGCAGTACTTC. Its protein product is CASSIAGGLYEQYF. Full variable domain (remainder filled in from reference TRBV19 and TRBJ2-7): DGGITQSPKYLFRKEGQNVTLSCEQNLNHDAMYWYRQDPGQGLRLIYYSQIVNDFQKGDIAEGYSVSREKKESFPLTVTSAQKNPTAFYLCASSIAGGLYEQYFGPGTRLTVT.